The 5 T cell receptor beta chains presented below share a single source sample, sequenced in a study of T cells in Graves' hyperthyroidism and ophthalmopathy. From RNA transcripts, TCR beta CDR3 regions were amplified. With the HTBI primer set, the TCR CDR3 went through a first round of RT-PCR. TCRdb fed the multiplex PCR reads into MiXCR, producing one record per CDR3 protein. The profile shows around 340,000 distinct CDR3 sequences, approximately 18% of them singletons. Sequencing input: blood. The source of these receptors is a woman in her 50s with Graves' hyperthyroidism.

In its sample, this clonotype was seen many times. The rearrangement links TRBV30 to TRBJ1-1, with 11 bases that match TRBD1. From germline, CDR1 is GTSNPN and CDR2 SVGIG (reference sequence). The CDR3 length is 13 residues. Trimming removed 3 bases from V and 5 bases from J; junction bases left unmatched: 2. CDR3 bases: TGTGCCTGGAGATGGGACAGGGGGACTGAAGCTTTCTTT. Residues: CAWRWDRGTEAFF.

Many counts were recorded for this clonotype. The rearrangement uses TRBV5-1 and TRBJ1-1; 7 bases map to TRBD1. Germline-derived CDR1 and CDR2 are SGHRS and YFSETQ. The ends lost 0 bases at V and 4 bases at J; junction bases unmatched: 3. This CDR3 contains 14 residues. The CDR3 region has the DNA TGCGCCAGCAGCTTGGGGGACAGTTTCACTGAAGCTTTCTTT. It encodes CASSLGDSFTEAFF.

There are many counts of this clonotype. The chain combines TRBV20-1 with TRBJ1-1; no clear D gene. Trimming pared 0 bases from V and 5 bases from J, leaving 7 bases between. The CDR3 has 12 residues. CDR1 and CDR2 (germline): DFQATT, SNEGSKA (reference sequence). The CDR3 coding sequence is TGCAGTGCTAGAGAGGGCGTGACTGAAGCTTTCTTT. This sequence encodes CSAREGVTEAFF.

A few counts support this clonotype. This sequence joins TRBV3-1 and TRBJ2-7; perhaps TRBD2 as D (5 bases). The CDR3 length is 12 residues. The V end was cut by 4 bases, the J end by 6 bases, with 10 bases between. In germline, CDR1 is LGHDT, CDR2 YNNKEL (reference sequence). CDR3 bases: TGTGCCAGCAGCCGGGGAGAGGGCGAGCAGTACTTC. Its translation is CASSRGEGEQYF.

V gene TRBV28 combines with J gene TRBJ1-5; TRBD1 is a possible D gene (5 bases). The V end lost 2 bases, the J end lost 2 bases, and 10 bases lay between the germline ends. The length of the CDR3 is 15 residues. CDR1 is MDHEN, CDR2 SYDVKM, per germline. CDR3 sequence (DNA): TGTGCCAGCAGTTTACAGGGTAAGGGCAATCAGCCCCAGCATTTT. The encoded protein is CASSLQGKGNQPQHF.